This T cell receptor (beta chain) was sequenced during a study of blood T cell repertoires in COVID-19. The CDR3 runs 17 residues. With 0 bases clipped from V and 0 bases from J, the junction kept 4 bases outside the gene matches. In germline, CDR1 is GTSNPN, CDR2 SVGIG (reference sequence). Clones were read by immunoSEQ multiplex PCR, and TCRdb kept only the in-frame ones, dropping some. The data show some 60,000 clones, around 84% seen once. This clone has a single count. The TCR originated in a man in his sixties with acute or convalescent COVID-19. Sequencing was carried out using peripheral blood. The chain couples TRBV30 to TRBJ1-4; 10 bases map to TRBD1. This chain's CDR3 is CAWSVRTGGATNEKLFF. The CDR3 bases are TGTGCCTGGAGTGTACGGACAGGGGGGGCAACTAATGAAAAACTGTTTTTT.